This T cell receptor beta chain was captured by sequencing in a study of shared clonotypes between healthy human individuals. The overall study: A couple of female and a few male donors aged 18 to 49 were enrolled. Three CD4 naive, three CD4 memory, two CD8 naive and one CD8 memory plate were used per donor. Findings and caveats of the study: Only blood was sampled; tissue repertoires likely differ.

Germline V gene sequence: CDR1 SGHRS, CDR2 YFSETQ. CDR3 length: 11 amino acids. V was pared by 2 bases and J by 5 bases, with 2 bases between. Replicate sorted-subset PCRs were loaded with 150 to 250 ng DNA, 30,000 to 35,000 T cell genomes. The repertoire was sequenced with immunoSEQ multiplex PCR; TCRdb's copy has only in-frame clones and lacks some. The profile shows about 2.4 million clones, over 85% of them singletons. Notes on this clone: Its antigen is as yet unknown.

This chain links TRBV5-1 with TRBJ2-1; no clear D gene. The sequenced sample consisted of naive CD4+ T cells from PBMCs. Subset denoted: CD45RA+ positively selected. The clonotype comes from a man aged 18 to 30 in good health. Some clones in this sample may be carry-over from other donors' samples. CDR3 sequence (DNA): TGCGCCAGCAGCTTAGACAATGAGCAGTTCTTC. Residues: CASSLDNEQFF.